This entry features one T cell receptor (beta chain) sequence. Its cognate antigen has yet to be identified. One end of the junction is discordant with germline, which a read error may explain. The collaborating institutions used their own protocols to collect whole blood in K2EDTA tubes. For TCRbeta analysis, collaborators shipped samples as frozen whole blood, isolated PBMCs, or DNA extracted from either of those sample types. The data originate from a study of blood T cell repertoires in COVID-19 (TCRdb year 2020). About the study as a whole: The collaborator samples originated in the United States, Italy and Spain and spanned the acute and convalescent phases of COVID-19. The repertoires were released in a freely available public database meant as a resource for research on the immune response to SARS-CoV-2. The prospective study material was composed of cDNA or gDNA derived from T cells, B-cell-depleted T cells, or PBMCs. Deeply sampled blood TCRbeta repertoires from subjects exposed to, actively infected with, or recovered from COVID-19 were included in the dataset. HLA class I and class II types, where available, came from metadata supplied by the sample provider rather than from assay-based typing. A de-identified subject ID, COVID-19 status, age in years and sex were almost always included in the sample metadata. Samples came from the ongoing ImmuneRACE study (first 160 participants) plus 1,254 subjects from 6 global collaborators.

TCRbeta CDR3 regions were amplified from genomic DNA using the immunoSEQ Assay, a bias-controlled multiplex PCR. On the study's bioinformatics: Within the assay, amplification of reference gene primers was used to estimate how many nucleated cells each sample contained. To quantify the absolute abundance of each unique TCRbeta CDR3 rearrangement, sequence reads were collapsed and filtered. Productive Simpson clonality was computed per sample as the square root of Simpson's diversity index over productive rearrangements. TCRdb limited this immuneACCESS table to in-frame rearrangements with V and J called. A share of clones is missing; checked studies link under half to unresolved V genes, and the rest is unexplained. V and J calls and clone size come straight from that table; D and trimming were deduced from the DNA. The sample data list under 200,000 clones, and over 80% of these were observed just once. The ten largest make up 4.5% to 6.5% of the sample.

The CDR3 runs 16 amino acids, cysteine and phenylalanine included. Kept here is only the CDR3 DNA, which spans 48 bases and is read in frame from base 1. From a lookup of the germline V gene, CDR1 and CDR2 are MDHEN and SYDVKM. What the research found in general, with its limitations: The amount of clinical and demographic metadata varied by source and participant and was provided uncurated.

The sequence was obtained from a woman under 40 with acute or convalescent COVID-19. Recombination connected TRBV28 to TRBJ1-2, and TRBD1 aligns with 10 junction nucleotides. The sequenced material came from peripheral blood. The encoded CDR3 is CASSFGTGASNSGYTF. At the DNA level, the sequence is TGTGCCAGCAGTTTCGGGACAGGGGCAAGTAACTCTGGCTACACCTTC.